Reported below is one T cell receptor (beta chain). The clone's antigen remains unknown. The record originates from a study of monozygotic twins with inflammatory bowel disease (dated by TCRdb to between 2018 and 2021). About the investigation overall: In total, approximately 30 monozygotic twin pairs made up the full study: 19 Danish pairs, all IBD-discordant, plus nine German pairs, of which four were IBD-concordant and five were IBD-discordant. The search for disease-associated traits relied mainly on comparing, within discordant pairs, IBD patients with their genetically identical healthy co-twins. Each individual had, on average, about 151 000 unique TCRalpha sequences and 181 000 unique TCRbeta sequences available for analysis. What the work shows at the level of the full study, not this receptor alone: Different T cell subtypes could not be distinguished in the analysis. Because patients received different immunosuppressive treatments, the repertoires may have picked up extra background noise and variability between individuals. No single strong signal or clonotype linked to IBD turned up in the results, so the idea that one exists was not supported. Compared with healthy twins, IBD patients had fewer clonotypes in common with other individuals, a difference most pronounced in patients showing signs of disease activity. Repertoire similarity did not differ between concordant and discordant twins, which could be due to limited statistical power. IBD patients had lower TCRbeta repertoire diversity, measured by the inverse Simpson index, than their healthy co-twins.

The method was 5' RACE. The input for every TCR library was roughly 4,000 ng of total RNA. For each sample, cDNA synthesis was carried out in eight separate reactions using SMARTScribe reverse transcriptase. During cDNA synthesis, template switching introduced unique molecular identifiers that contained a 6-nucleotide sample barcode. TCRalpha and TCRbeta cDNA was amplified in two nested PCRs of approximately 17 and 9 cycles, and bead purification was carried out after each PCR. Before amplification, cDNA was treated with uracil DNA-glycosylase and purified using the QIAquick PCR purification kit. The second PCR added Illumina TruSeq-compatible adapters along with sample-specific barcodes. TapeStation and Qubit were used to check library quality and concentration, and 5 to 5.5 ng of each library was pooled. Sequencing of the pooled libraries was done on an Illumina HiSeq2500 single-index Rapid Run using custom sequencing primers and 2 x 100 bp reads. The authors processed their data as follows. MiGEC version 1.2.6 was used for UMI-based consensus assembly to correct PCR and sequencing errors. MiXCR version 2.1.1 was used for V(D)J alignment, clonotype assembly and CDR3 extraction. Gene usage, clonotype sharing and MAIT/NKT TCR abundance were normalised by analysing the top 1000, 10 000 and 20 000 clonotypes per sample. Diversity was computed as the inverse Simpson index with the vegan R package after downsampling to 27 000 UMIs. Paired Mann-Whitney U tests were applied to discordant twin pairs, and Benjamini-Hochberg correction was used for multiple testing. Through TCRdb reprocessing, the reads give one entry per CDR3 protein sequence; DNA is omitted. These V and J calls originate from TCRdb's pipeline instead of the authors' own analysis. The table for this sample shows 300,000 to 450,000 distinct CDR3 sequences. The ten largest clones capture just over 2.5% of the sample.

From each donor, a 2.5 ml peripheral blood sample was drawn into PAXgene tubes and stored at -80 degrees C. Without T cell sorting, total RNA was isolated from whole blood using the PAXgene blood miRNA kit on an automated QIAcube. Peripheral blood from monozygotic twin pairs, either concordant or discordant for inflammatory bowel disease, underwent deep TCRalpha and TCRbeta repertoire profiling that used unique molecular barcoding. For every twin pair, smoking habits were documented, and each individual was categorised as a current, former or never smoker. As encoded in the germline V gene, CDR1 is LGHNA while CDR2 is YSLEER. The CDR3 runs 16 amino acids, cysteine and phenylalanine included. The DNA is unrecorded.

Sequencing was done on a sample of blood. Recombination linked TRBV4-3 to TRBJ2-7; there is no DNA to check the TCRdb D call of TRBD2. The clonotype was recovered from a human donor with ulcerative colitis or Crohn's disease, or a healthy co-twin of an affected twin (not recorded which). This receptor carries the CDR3 CASSPASGGFSYEQYF.